A selection of T cell receptor beta chains follows, all from one sample in a study of cytomegalovirus exposure and HLA in healthy donors. Clones were read by immunoSEQ multiplex PCR, and TCRdb kept only the in-frame ones, dropping some. The sample consists of approximately 180,000 clones, around 81% of them appearing once. Sequencing was performed on PBMCs. These receptor sequences come from a woman between 25 and 40 years old in good health and CMV-seronegative. Both conserved end residues are part of each CDR3. Each record gives: J gene, V gene, CDR3 length, CDR3 protein.

J: TRBJ2-5
V: TRBV27
length: 14
CDR3: CAAAGGASGETQYF

J: TRBJ1-5
V: TRBV20-1
length: 10
CDR3: CSAGTEPQHF

J: TRBJ1-2
V: TRBV18
length: 15
CDR3: CASSPLAGPGYGYTF

J: TRBJ1-4
V: TRBV28
length: 16
CDR3: CASRPGTGGTNEKLFF

J: TRBJ1-5
V: TRBV25-1
length: 15
CDR3: CASSESRQGSQPQHF

J: TRBJ2-7
V: TRBV14
length: 15
CDR3: CASSPIPGQPYEQYF

J: TRBJ2-7
V: TRBV6-5
length: 15
CDR3: CASSYSRVGFYEQYF

J: TRBJ1-3
V: TRBV7-3
length: 14
CDR3: CASSSTASGNTIYF

J: TRBJ1-2
V: TRBV19
length: 16
CDR3: CASSLAGDRGVYGYTF

J: TRBJ2-1
V: TRBV21-1
length: 13
CDR3: CASSPGTVNEQFF

J: TRBJ1-3
V: TRBV9
length: 21
CDR3: CASSTPHRTGNSLFTGNTIYF

J: TRBJ1-5
V: TRBV28
length: 15
CDR3: CASSFLTGDDQPQHF

J: TRBJ2-5
V: TRBV4-3
length: 14
CDR3: CASSQTPGQETQYF

J: TRBJ1-5
V: TRBV6-1
length: 13
CDR3: CAGQTGGGQPQHF

J: TRBJ2-4
V: TRBV5-1
length: 14
CDR3: CASSLGQGKNIQYF

J: TRBJ2-2
V: TRBV27
length: 16
CDR3: CASSTLQGADTGELFF

J: TRBJ2-6
V: TRBV28
length: 15
CDR3: CASSLSASGANVLTF

J: TRBJ2-7
V: TRBV6-5
length: 15
CDR3: CASSYPGWSSYEQYF

J: TRBJ2-3
V: TRBV4-1
length: 16
CDR3: CASSQGGARLTDTQYF

J: TRBJ2-4
V: TRBV2
length: 14
CDR3: CASMSTSPKNSQYF

J: TRBJ2-7
V: TRBV10-3
length: 11
CDR3: CAISDGQGGFF

J: TRBJ2-1
V: TRBV29-1
length: 14
CDR3: CSVEGASSYNEQFF

J: TRBJ1-1
V: TRBV5-6
length: 13
CDR3: CASSAWTDTEAFF